These T cell receptor beta chains were read from a single sample in a study of blood T cells in healthy people across ages. TCRdb itself ran the 5' RACE reads through MiXCR, one entry per CDR3 protein. The sample lists about 830,000 distinct CDR3 sequences, around 68% occurring once. The sample taken for sequencing was blood. These TCRs come from a man aged 25 to 40 in good health. CDR3s include the opening cysteine and the closing phenylalanine or tryptophan. The D gene is left open where the match is weak. A row's size may be missing; if present it is once, few, many or a size class.

-	TRBV18	once	TRBJ2-7	CASSPPGKVPTYEQYF	TGTGCCAGCTCACCACCGGGCAAGGTCCCCACCTACGAGCAGTACTTC
-	TRBV6-5	-	TRBJ1-2	CATLDVFSNYGYTF	TGTGCCACTTTAGATGTCTTCTCTAACTATGGCTACACCTTC
TRBD2	TRBV12-3/TRBV12-4	-	TRBJ2-1	CASSRDTGGQFF	TGTGCCAGCAGCCGTGATACGGGAGGACAGTTCTTC
-	TRBV7-9	-	TRBJ2-7	CASSWGTGSGYEQYF	TGTGCCAGCAGCTGGGGGACGGGCAGCGGCTACGAGCAGTACTTC
-	TRBV4-2	-	TRBJ2-5	CASSQGPGGMYQETQYF	TGTGCCAGCAGCCAAGGACCGGGGGGCATGTACCAAGAGACCCAGTACTTC
-	TRBV30	-	TRBJ2-1	CAWSVKGGAREEQFF	TGTGCCTGGAGTGTCAAAGGGGGGGCCAGGGAAGAGCAGTTCTTC
-	TRBV7-9	-	TRBJ2-5	CASSNGPTIWYF	TGTGCCAGCAGCAACGGGCCAACCATCTGGTACTTC
-	TRBV9	-	TRBJ2-7	CASSVDIGRCEQYF	TGTGCCAGCAGCGTAGATATAGGGCGGTGCGAGCAGTACTTC
-	TRBV29-1	-	TRBJ2-7	CSVEVSSYEQYF	TGCAGCGTTGAAGTGAGTAGCTACGAGCAGTACTTC
TRBD1	TRBV6-2/TRBV6-3	-	TRBJ2-4	CASSFRQGEAAKNIQYF	TGTGCCAGCAGTTTTCGACAGGGCGAAGCGGCCAAAAACATTCAGTACTTC
-	TRBV7-2	-	TRBJ2-7	CASSLVDARDEQYF	TGTGCCAGCAGCTTAGTGGACGCGCGGGACGAGCAGTACTTC
-	TRBV20-1	few	TRBJ2-5	CSARSGETQYF	TGCAGTGCTAGGTCCGGAGAGACCCAGTACTTC
-	TRBV7-3	few	TRBJ2-3	CASSPGLPQADTQYF	TGTGCCAGCAGTCCGGGACTCCCCCAGGCAGATACGCAGTATTTT
-	TRBV9	-	TRBJ2-1	CASSAQGGSYNEQFF	TGTGCCAGCAGCGCCCAAGGGGGGTCCTACAATGAGCAGTTCTTC
TRBD2	TRBV6-6	-	TRBJ2-3	CASSATSGGRTDTQYF	TGTGCCAGCAGTGCAACTAGCGGGGGTCGCACAGATACGCAGTATTTT
TRBD1	TRBV7-9	-	TRBJ1-5	CASSSLDRGSNQPQHF	TGTGCCAGCAGCTCCCTGGACAGGGGGAGCAATCAGCCCCAGCATTTT